This T cell receptor beta chain was observed in a study of CD8+CD57+ T cells in acquired aplastic anemia (dated by TCRdb to 2017 to 2018). About the study as a whole: DNA extracted from sorted CD4+ and CD8+ cells had a mean of approximately 3.5 ug, with a range of 0.2 to 27.4 ug. A CD8+CD57+ expansion meant a frequency higher than the mean frequency seen in healthy subjects.

Comment on this clonotype: Its antigen specificity is not known. This may be a read error, as it is one base from a much larger clone.

The patients picked for sequencing were ones in whom flow cytometry had shown an expansion of CD8+CD57+ cells. Every patient had severe acquired aplastic anemia, diagnosed using the International Study of Aplastic Anemia and Agranulocytosis and Camitta criteria. No patient had received any therapy when blood was sampled. The study deep-sequenced TCR repertoires of sorted CD4+ and CD8+ blood T cells from severe aplastic anemia patients and healthy subjects. In the USA, patient enrollment took place under clinicaltrials.gov protocols 00001620, 01623167, 00001397, 00071045, 00081523 and 00961064. Ficoll-Paque density gradient centrifugation was used to isolate peripheral blood mononuclear cells. Before DNA extraction, CD4+ and CD8+ T cells were sorted by FACS or by magnetic beads. TCR beta VDJ combination and CDR3 sequence profiling used genomic DNA as the template. TCR repertoire sequencing was run on an Illumina HiSeq 2000. Regarding the original processing steps: Repertoires were assessed using TRBV/TRBJ rearrangement plots, CDR3 size and DJ length profiles, and Simpson's diversity index. Whichever DNA sequence was most abundant in the deep sequencing data was defined as the immunodominant clone. CDR3 amino acid sequences were checked for sharing across subjects and were also compared against the VDJdb database and published repertoires. Through fastp at Q25 and MiXCR, TCRdb rebuilt clones from the public reads, retaining in-frame beta chains. Entries that share a CDR3 protein sequence are merged under the most common genes and DNA. TCRdb's processing, not the authors', yielded these V and J calls. The sample yields about 180,000 distinct CDR3 sequences; around 50% were counted once. Clones ranked in the top ten supply about an eighth of the sample.

What the research found in general, with its limitations: Around 31 CD8+ CDR3 sequences were shared between patients and controls but appeared highly expressed in patients and within their immunodominant clones. No significant difference in CD8+ Simpson's diversity was found between patients and healthy controls (P=0.060).

CDR1 and CDR2 are read off the germline V gene (reference sequence) as SGHAT and FQDESV. The CDR3 contains 15 residues, cysteine and phenylalanine counted. Of all the DNA, just the CDR3 is kept, 45 bases in frame from base 1. This TCR was recovered from a human donor with aplastic anemia. Sequences were obtained from sorted CD4+, CD8+, or CD8+CD57+ T cells (not recorded which) from PBMCs. The sequence joins TRBV11-1 to TRBJ2-3; TRBD1 agrees with 8 junctional bases. DNA sequence: TGTGCCAGCAGCTTAGCGGCAGGGGGCACAGATGCGCAGTATTTT. Its product reads: CASSLAAGGTDAQYF.